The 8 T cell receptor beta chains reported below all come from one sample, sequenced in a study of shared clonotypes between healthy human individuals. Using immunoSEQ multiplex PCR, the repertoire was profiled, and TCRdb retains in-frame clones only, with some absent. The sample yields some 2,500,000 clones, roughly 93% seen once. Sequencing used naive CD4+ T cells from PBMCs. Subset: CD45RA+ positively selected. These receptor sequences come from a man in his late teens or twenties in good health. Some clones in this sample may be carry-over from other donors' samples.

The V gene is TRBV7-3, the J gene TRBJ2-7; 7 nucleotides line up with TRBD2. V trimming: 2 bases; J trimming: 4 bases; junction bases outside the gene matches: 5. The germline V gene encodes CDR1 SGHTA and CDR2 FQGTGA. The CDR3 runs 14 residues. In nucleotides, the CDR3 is TGTGCCAGCAGCTTATCGGGGGGAGGTTACGAGCAGTACTTC. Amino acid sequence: CASSLSGGGYEQYF.

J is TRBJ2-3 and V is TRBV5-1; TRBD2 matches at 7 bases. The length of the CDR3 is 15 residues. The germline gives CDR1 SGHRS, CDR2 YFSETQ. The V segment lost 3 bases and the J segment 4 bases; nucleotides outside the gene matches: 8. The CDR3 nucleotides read TGCGCCAGCAGCTATCGGGGGGTGGGCCCAGATACGCAGTATTTT. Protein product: CASSYRGVGPDTQYF.

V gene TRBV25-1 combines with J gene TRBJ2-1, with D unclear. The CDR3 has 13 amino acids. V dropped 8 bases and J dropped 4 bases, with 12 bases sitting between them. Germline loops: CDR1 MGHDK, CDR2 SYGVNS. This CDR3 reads CASATPGYNEQFF. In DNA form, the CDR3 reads TGTGCCAGCGCAACACCCGGGTACAATGAGCAGTTCTTC. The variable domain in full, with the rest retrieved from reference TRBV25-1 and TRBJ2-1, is EADIYQTPRYLVIGTGKKITLECSQTMGHDKMYWYQQDPGMELHLIHYSYGVNSTEKGDLSSESTVSRIRTEHFPLTLESARPSHTSQYLCASATPGYNEQFFGPGTRLTVL.

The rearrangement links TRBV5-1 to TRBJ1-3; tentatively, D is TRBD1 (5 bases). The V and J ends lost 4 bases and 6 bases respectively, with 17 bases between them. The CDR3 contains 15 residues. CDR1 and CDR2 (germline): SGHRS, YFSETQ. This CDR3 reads CASSLSPRGENTIYF. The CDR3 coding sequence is TGCGCCAGCAGCCTGTCACCGAGGGGCGAAAACACCATATATTTT.

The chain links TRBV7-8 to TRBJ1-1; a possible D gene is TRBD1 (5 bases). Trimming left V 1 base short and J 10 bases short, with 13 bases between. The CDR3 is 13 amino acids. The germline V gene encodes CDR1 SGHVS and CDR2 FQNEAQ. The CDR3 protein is CASSLGQRRRAFF. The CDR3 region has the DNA TGTGCCAGCAGCTTAGGACAGAGGAGGAGAGCTTTCTTT.

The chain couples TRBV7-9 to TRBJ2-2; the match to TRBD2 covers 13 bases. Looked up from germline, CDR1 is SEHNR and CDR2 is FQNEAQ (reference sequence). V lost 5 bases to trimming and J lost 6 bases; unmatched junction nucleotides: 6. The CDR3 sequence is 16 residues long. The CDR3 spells CASSQGGLAGPGELFF. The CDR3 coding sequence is TGTGCCAGCAGCCAAGGGGGACTAGCGGGACCCGGGGAGCTGTTTTTT.

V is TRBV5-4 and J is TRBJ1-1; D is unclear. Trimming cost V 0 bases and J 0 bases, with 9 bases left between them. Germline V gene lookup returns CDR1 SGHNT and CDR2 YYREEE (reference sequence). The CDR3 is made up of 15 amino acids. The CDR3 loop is CASSLASGMNTEAFF. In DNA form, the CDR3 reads TGTGCCAGCAGCTTGGCCTCGGGCATGAACACTGAAGCTTTCTTT.

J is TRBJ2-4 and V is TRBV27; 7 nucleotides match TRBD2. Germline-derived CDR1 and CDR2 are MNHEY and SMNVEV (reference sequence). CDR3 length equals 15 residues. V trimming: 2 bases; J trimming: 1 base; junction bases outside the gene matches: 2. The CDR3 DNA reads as TGTGCCAGCAGTTTAGGGAGGGGTGCCAAAAACATTCAGTACTTC. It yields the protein CASSLGRGAKNIQYF.